Detailed here is one TCR beta chain. Its antigen is unidentified. The data belong to a study of OX40 agonist ivuxolimab in advanced cancers. As for the study in general: There were three patients with partial responses, one having hepatocellular carcinoma and two cutaneous melanoma.

If patients had autoimmune disease history or systemic immunosuppression, they were excluded. Study results and limitations: At 0.1 to 3.0 mg/kg, CD4+ and CD8+ blood T cells expanded clonally by week 6.

The CDR3 length is 14 residues. The J segment lost 5 bases and the V segment lost 6 bases, leaving 4 bases of the junction unmatched. Per germline, CDR1 MNHEY and CDR2 SMNVEV (reference sequence). Using immunoSEQ multiplex PCR, the repertoire was profiled, and TCRdb retains in-frame clones only, with some absent. The sample contains about 73,000 clones, more than 90% of which appear only once. The chain combines TRBV27 with TRBJ2-2; 9 bases are shared with TRBD2. This receptor was obtained from an adult with an advanced solid tumor such as melanoma, head and neck, liver or kidney cancer. This specimen was CD4+ or CD8+ T cells sorted from blood, taken in a trial of the OX40 agonist ivuxolimab. CDR3 coding DNA: TGTGCCAGCAGCCACCTAGCGGGGACCGGGGAGCTGTTTTTT. The encoded protein is CASSHLAGTGELFF.